This T cell receptor beta chain stems from a study of shared clonotypes between healthy human individuals. Trimming took off 5 bases at V and 8 bases at J, with 15 bases between the two ends. CDR1 is SGHVS, CDR2 FNYEAQ, per germline. The length of the CDR3 is 13 residues. Here immunoSEQ multiplex PCR was the method, and the copy in TCRdb shows in-frame clones only, minus some. The sample has approximately 1.5 million clones, just under 99% seen once. The gene calls are TRBV7-6 and TRBJ1-2; tentative D call: TRBD1 (6 bases). Sequenced input: naive CD4+ T cells sorted from blood. As for subset: CD45RA+ positively selected. The clonotype originates from a young man in good health. The CDR3 spells CASSPRRGDGYTF. In DNA form, the CDR3 reads TGTGCCAGCAGCCCCCGGAGGGGGGACGGCTACACCTTC.